Sequencing of this T cell receptor beta chain was carried out in a study of CXCR3-negative and CXCR3-positive naive CD8 T cells (dated by TCRdb to between 2018 and 2021). Regarding the complete study: In total, 130 million to 150 million TRB reads were obtained, or roughly 1.5 +/- 0.3 million reads per library. Diversity and physicochemical repertoire analyses covered around 10 donors pooled from two independent experiments. TRBV-TRBJ cluster analysis included naive subsets from 5 donors and memory cells from 3 donors.

For each CD8+ T cell subset, flow sorting was done in triplicate, and roughly 320,000 cells per subset went directly into RLT lysis buffer. To keep memory contaminants out, a stringent definition of naive CD8+ T cells was applied: CD45RO-CCR7+CD27+CD95-. Peripheral blood mononuclear cells were isolated from buffy coats by standard density gradient centrifugation. A FACSAria III was used to flow-sort naive CD8+ T cells into CXCR3-negative and CXCR3-positive populations. An RNeasy Mini Kit was used to extract total RNA from the sorted cells. A note on this clonotype: No cognate antigen has been identified for it.

Summary of the overall study and its limitations: Naive CXCR3-negative and CXCR3-positive cells from the same donor showed similar TRBV-TRBJ usage, whereas memory cells showed distinct patterns. CXCR3 expression partially decreased after cryopreservation, so most assays used freshly isolated PBMCs. Comparably high repertoire diversity was found in both naive subsets, whereas much lower repertoire diversity was found in memory CD8+ T cells. Because surface CD5, which has been linked to self-reactivity in mice, was comparable between naive subsets, TCR interaction strength was also inferred from TRB CDR3 physicochemical properties. TRB CDR3s from CXCR3-positive naive cells showed higher hydrophobicity (lower Kidera factor 4), lower energy, and higher strength and volume indices than CXCR3-negative naive cells.

Instrument used: NextSeq 550. The Human TCR Profiling Kit (MiLaboratory) was used to make UMI-labeled 5' RACE TRB cDNA libraries. The full amount of extracted RNA was used for cDNA synthesis, and the full amount of resulting cDNA was used for PCR amplification. Libraries were prepared in parallel with an identical number of PCR cycles. On the study's bioinformatics: With a requirement of at least two reads per UMI, MIGEC and MiXCR extracted about 49,000 +/- 11,000 unique UMI-labeled TRB cDNA molecules per library. Each library averaged around 40,000 +/- 10,000 functional in-frame TRB CDR3 nucleotide clonotypes without stop codons. After each sample was downsampled to 5000 UMI-labeled TRB molecules, VDJtools was used to calculate diversity metrics such as normalized Shannon-Wiener and Chao1. Clonotype-size-weighted physicochemical properties of the central five CDR3 residues (interaction energy, strength, volume and Kidera factor 4) were computed in VDJtools. Reads reprocessed by TCRdb are summarized as one entry per CDR3 protein sequence, and DNA is absent. Clone size and V and J calls follow TCRdb, not the original study. This specimen's table enumerates 45,000 to 75,000 distinct CDR3 sequences. Jointly, the top ten make up roughly 0.42% of the sample.

Sequencing was done on a sample of naive CXCR3- CD8+ T cells from blood. The label giving this sample's cell subset or site can be read as: CD45RO-CCR7+CD27+CD95- naive CD8+ T cells lacking CXCR3 (TNR3-). This TCR was recovered from a human donor in good health. Some clones in this sample may be carry-over from other donors' samples.

Here the CDR3 is given as CASSSLAGTSYEQYF. The V gene is TRBV7-9 and the J gene is TRBJ2-7; no DNA is available, so the TRBD2 call from TCRdb remains unchecked. Reading the germline V gene (reference sequence) gives CDR1 SEHNR and CDR2 FQNEAQ. From cysteine to phenylalanine, the CDR3 is 15 amino acids long. No DNA is recorded.